This TCR beta chain derives from a study of OX40 agonist ivuxolimab in advanced cancers. The wider study: Patients were dosed with the agonistic anti-OX40 (CD134) antibody ivuxolimab. Intravenous ivuxolimab at 0.01 to 10 mg/kg was given to patients every 2 weeks. The diagnoses of dose-escalation patients were hepatocellular carcinoma, melanoma, renal cell or head and neck cancer.

This table comes from immunoSEQ multiplex PCR, and its TCRdb copy is limited to in-frame clones, with some not included. The data contain 80,000 to 95,000 clones, 90% to 95% of them singletons. The sample in question was CD4+ or CD8+ T cells sorted from blood, obtained in a trial of the OX40 agonist ivuxolimab. This clonotype was obtained from an adult with an advanced solid tumor such as melanoma, head and neck, liver or kidney cancer.

The CDR3 bases are TGTGCCAGCAGGGGGACTAGCGGGAGACATGAGCAGTTCTTC. Its protein product is CASRGTSGRHEQFF. The chain recombines TRBV2 with TRBJ2-1; 14 nucleotides match TRBD2. This CDR3 is built from 14 residues. The junction had 3 bases not matched to a gene; V was cut back by 6 bases and J by 8 bases. Germline CDR1 is SNHLY and CDR2 is FYNNEI.